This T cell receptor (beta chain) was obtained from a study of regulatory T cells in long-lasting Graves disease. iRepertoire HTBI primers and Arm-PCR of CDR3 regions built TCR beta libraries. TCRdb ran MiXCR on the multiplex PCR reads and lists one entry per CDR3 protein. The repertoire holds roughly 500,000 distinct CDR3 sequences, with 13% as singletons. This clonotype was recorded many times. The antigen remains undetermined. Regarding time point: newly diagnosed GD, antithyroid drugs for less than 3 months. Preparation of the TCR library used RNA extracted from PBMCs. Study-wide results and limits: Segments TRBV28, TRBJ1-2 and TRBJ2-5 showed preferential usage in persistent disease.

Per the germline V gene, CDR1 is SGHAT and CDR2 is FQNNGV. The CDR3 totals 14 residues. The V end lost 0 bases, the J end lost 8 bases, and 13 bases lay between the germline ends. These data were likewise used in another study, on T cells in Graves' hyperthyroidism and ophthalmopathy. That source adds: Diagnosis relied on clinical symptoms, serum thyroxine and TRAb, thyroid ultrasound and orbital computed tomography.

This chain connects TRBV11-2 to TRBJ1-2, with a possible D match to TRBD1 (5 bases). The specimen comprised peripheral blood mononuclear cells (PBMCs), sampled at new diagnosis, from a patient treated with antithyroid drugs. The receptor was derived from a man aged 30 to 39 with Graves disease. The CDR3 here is CASSLEGFGDGYTF. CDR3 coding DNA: TGTGCCAGCAGCTTAGAGGGTTTTGGGGACGGCTACACCTTC.